The rows below give T cell receptor beta chains drawn from one sample of a study of Ad26.COV2.S vaccination and SARS-CoV-2 variants. TCRdb keeps only in-frame clones here, not all; method: immunoSEQ multiplex PCR. Of fewer than 500,000 clones detected, around 91% appear once; the ten largest clones hold 4.3%. The material sequenced was peripheral blood, taken in a trial of Ad26.COV2.S vaccine versus placebo. These receptors all stem from a person between 18 and 65 years old who received the Ad26.COV2.S COVID-19 vaccine or a placebo. The CDR3 runs from the conserved cysteine through the conserved F or W. Each record gives: V gene, J gene, clone size, D gene, CDR3 protein, CDR3 DNA. The D gene is left open where the match is weak. Size is omitted from some rows. Given values are once, few, many or a class for expanded clones.

V gene: TRBV12-3/TRBV12-4; J gene: TRBJ2-7; clone size: NA; D gene: NA; CDR3 protein: CASSTNGGEEQYF; CDR3 DNA: TGTGCCAGCAGCACGAACGGGGGAGAGGAGCAGTACTTC
V gene: TRBV19; J gene: TRBJ2-7; clone size: NA; D gene: NA; CDR3 protein: CASSITARTYEQYF; CDR3 DNA: TGTGCCAGTAGTATAACGGCCAGGACCTACGAGCAGTACTTC
V gene: TRBV18; J gene: TRBJ2-7; clone size: NA; D gene: NA; CDR3 protein: CASSPPFGQGNYEQYF; CDR3 DNA: TGTGCCAGCTCACCACCGTTCGGACAAGGTAACTACGAGCAGTACTTC
V gene: TRBV7-8; J gene: TRBJ2-3; clone size: NA; D gene: TRBD2; CDR3 protein: CASSLAGDMDTQYF; CDR3 DNA: TGTGCCAGCAGCCTAGCGGGAGACATGGATACGCAGTATTTT
V gene: TRBV4-3; J gene: TRBJ2-7; clone size: NA; D gene: NA; CDR3 protein: CASSHRLARSYEQYF; CDR3 DNA: TGCGCCAGCAGCCATCGGCTAGCGCGGAGCTACGAGCAGTACTTC
V gene: TRBV5-1; J gene: TRBJ1-2; clone size: once; D gene: TRBD1; CDR3 protein: CASSSTGGSYGYTF; CDR3 DNA: TGCGCCAGCAGCTCGACAGGGGGTAGTTATGGCTACACCTTC
V gene: TRBV4-3; J gene: TRBJ2-3; clone size: NA; D gene: NA; CDR3 protein: CASAQGSSTDTQYF; CDR3 DNA: TGCGCCAGTGCCCAGGGGTCTAGCACAGATACGCAGTATTTT
V gene: TRBV7-9; J gene: TRBJ1-5; clone size: NA; D gene: NA; CDR3 protein: CASSNSDQPQHF; CDR3 DNA: TGTGCCAGCAGTAACAGTGATCAGCCCCAGCATTTT
V gene: TRBV10-3; J gene: TRBJ2-7; clone size: NA; D gene: NA; CDR3 protein: CAIRGFHEQYF; CDR3 DNA: TGTGCCATCAGGGGGTTCCACGAGCAGTACTTC
V gene: TRBV11-3; J gene: TRBJ2-2; clone size: NA; D gene: NA; CDR3 protein: CASSPGRRSTGELFF; CDR3 DNA: TGTGCCAGCAGCCCGGGGAGGAGGAGCACCGGGGAGCTGTTTTTT
V gene: TRBV27; J gene: TRBJ2-7; clone size: NA; D gene: TRBD2; CDR3 protein: CASDKSGTRRSYEQYF; CDR3 DNA: TGTGCCAGCGACAAAAGTGGGACTAGGAGGTCCTACGAGCAGTACTTC
V gene: TRBV19; J gene: TRBJ2-2; clone size: NA; D gene: NA; CDR3 protein: CASRDSGNTGELFF; CDR3 DNA: TGTGCCAGTAGGGATAGCGGGAACACCGGGGAGCTGTTTTTT
V gene: TRBV3-1/TRBV3-2; J gene: TRBJ2-5; clone size: NA; D gene: TRBD1; CDR3 protein: CASSPRQGKETQYF; CDR3 DNA: TGTGCCAGCAGCCCCAGACAGGGAAAAGAGACCCAGTACTTC
V gene: TRBV24-1; J gene: TRBJ2-3; clone size: NA; D gene: NA; CDR3 protein: CATSDRASSGEDTQYF; CDR3 DNA: TGTGCCACCAGTGACCGGGCCTCCTCCGGGGAAGATACGCAGTATTTT
V gene: TRBV7-7; J gene: TRBJ2-3; clone size: NA; D gene: TRBD2; CDR3 protein: CASSQGLAVTDTQYF; CDR3 DNA: TGTGCTAGCAGCCAGGGACTAGCGGTTACAGATACGCAGTATTTT
V gene: TRBV28; J gene: TRBJ2-5; clone size: NA; D gene: NA; CDR3 protein: CASSLQAQETQYF; CDR3 DNA: TGTGCCAGCAGTTTACAGGCGCAAGAGACCCAGTACTTC
V gene: TRBV2; J gene: TRBJ2-6; clone size: NA; D gene: NA; CDR3 protein: CASTLIGRSGANVLTF; CDR3 DNA: TGTGCCAGCACCTTAATAGGGAGGTCTGGGGCCAACGTCCTGACTTTC
V gene: TRBV7-9; J gene: TRBJ2-4; clone size: NA; D gene: NA; CDR3 protein: CASSRGRDIQYF; CDR3 DNA: TGTGCCAGCAGCCGGGGGAGAGACATTCAGTACTTC
V gene: TRBV6-2/TRBV6-3; J gene: TRBJ1-2; clone size: NA; D gene: TRBD1; CDR3 protein: CASSSRDRGREYGYTF; CDR3 DNA: TGTGCCAGCAGTTCCCGGGACAGGGGTCGCGAGTATGGCTACACCTTC
V gene: TRBV5-6; J gene: TRBJ1-1; clone size: NA; D gene: NA; CDR3 protein: CASSQKGSGVTEAFF; CDR3 DNA: TGTGCCAGCAGCCAAAAGGGATCAGGGGTCACTGAAGCTTTCTTT
V gene: TRBV27; J gene: TRBJ2-7; clone size: NA; D gene: TRBD1; CDR3 protein: CASSLVGTGREQYF; CDR3 DNA: TGTGCCAGCAGTTTAGTCGGGACAGGGCGGGAGCAGTACTTC
V gene: TRBV7-9; J gene: TRBJ1-4; clone size: NA; D gene: NA; CDR3 protein: CASSLGQMINEKLFF; CDR3 DNA: TGTGCCAGCAGCTTAGGGCAGATGATTAATGAAAAACTGTTTTTT
V gene: TRBV6-5; J gene: TRBJ1-5; clone size: NA; D gene: TRBD1; CDR3 protein: CASSYYRDRNQPQHF; CDR3 DNA: TGTGCCAGCAGTTACTACCGGGACAGAAATCAGCCCCAGCATTTT
V gene: TRBV27; J gene: TRBJ2-5; clone size: NA; D gene: NA; CDR3 protein: CASSLYRRAIETQYF; CDR3 DNA: TGTGCCAGCAGTTTATATCGGCGCGCTATAGAGACCCAGTACTTC
V gene: TRBV5-6; J gene: TRBJ2-1; clone size: NA; D gene: NA; CDR3 protein: CASSLAPDQHNEQFF; CDR3 DNA: TGTGCCAGCAGCTTGGCCCCCGATCAGCACAATGAGCAGTTCTTC
V gene: TRBV5-4; J gene: TRBJ2-5; clone size: NA; D gene: NA; CDR3 protein: CASSFSREQETQYF; CDR3 DNA: TGTGCCAGCAGCTTTTCCAGGGAACAAGAGACCCAGTACTTC
V gene: TRBV6-4; J gene: TRBJ2-3; clone size: NA; D gene: TRBD2; CDR3 protein: CASSALAGRTDTQYF; CDR3 DNA: TGTGCCAGCAGTGCACTAGCGGGACGCACAGATACGCAGTATTTT
V gene: TRBV10-1; J gene: TRBJ2-1; clone size: NA; D gene: TRBD1; CDR3 protein: CASSEHGTGEYNEQFF; CDR3 DNA: TGCGCCAGCAGTGAGCACGGGACAGGGGAATACAATGAGCAGTTCTTC
V gene: TRBV7-2; J gene: TRBJ2-5; clone size: NA; D gene: NA; CDR3 protein: CASSPTIDYSQYF; CDR3 DNA: TGTGCCAGCAGCCCAACAATAGACTACTCCCAGTACTTC
V gene: TRBV29-1; J gene: TRBJ2-7; clone size: NA; D gene: NA; CDR3 protein: CSVENRGGYEQYF; CDR3 DNA: TGCAGCGTTGAAAACAGGGGGGGCTACGAGCAGTACTTC
V gene: TRBV27; J gene: TRBJ2-7; clone size: NA; D gene: NA; CDR3 protein: CASSLPRQGEQYF; CDR3 DNA: TGTGCCAGCAGTTTACCACGCCAAGGAGAGCAGTACTTC
V gene: TRBV28; J gene: TRBJ2-1; clone size: NA; D gene: NA; CDR3 protein: CASSLPQVSLNNEQFF; CDR3 DNA: TGTGCCAGCAGTCTACCCCAGGTATCCCTGAACAATGAGCAGTTCTTC
V gene: TRBV5-1; J gene: TRBJ2-2; clone size: NA; D gene: NA; CDR3 protein: CASSRAADGNTGELFF; CDR3 DNA: TGCGCCAGCAGCCGAGCGGCGGACGGTAACACCGGGGAGCTGTTTTTT
V gene: TRBV10-3; J gene: TRBJ2-1; clone size: NA; D gene: NA; CDR3 protein: CAISDRPPETYNEQFF; CDR3 DNA: TGTGCCATCAGTGATCGTCCGCCGGAGACCTACAATGAGCAGTTCTTC
V gene: TRBV6-5; J gene: TRBJ2-3; clone size: NA; D gene: TRBD1; CDR3 protein: CASSPPRQGTDTQYF; CDR3 DNA: TGTGCCAGCAGTCCGCCCAGACAGGGGACAGATACGCAGTATTTT
V gene: TRBV6-2/TRBV6-3; J gene: TRBJ2-3; clone size: NA; D gene: NA; CDR3 protein: CASSIDRRSTDTQYF; CDR3 DNA: TGTGCCAGCAGTATCGACAGGCGAAGCACAGATACGCAGTATTTT
V gene: TRBV27; J gene: TRBJ1-2; clone size: NA; D gene: TRBD1; CDR3 protein: CASSLDRGAGVYGYTF; CDR3 DNA: TGTGCCAGCAGTTTGGACAGGGGGGCCGGTGTCTATGGCTACACCTTC
V gene: TRBV7-8; J gene: TRBJ2-7; clone size: NA; D gene: TRBD2; CDR3 protein: CASSFNSGGTTYEQYF; CDR3 DNA: TGTGCCAGCAGCTTTAATAGCGGGGGGACTACCTACGAGCAGTACTTC
V gene: TRBV14; J gene: TRBJ2-2; clone size: NA; D gene: NA; CDR3 protein: CASSSHTGELFF; CDR3 DNA: TGTGCCAGCAGCTCCCACACCGGGGAGCTGTTTTTT
V gene: TRBV7-2; J gene: TRBJ2-3; clone size: NA; D gene: TRBD2; CDR3 protein: CASSTGTSGFSTDTQYF; CDR3 DNA: TGTGCCAGCAGCACCGGGACTAGCGGTTTTAGCACAGATACGCAGTATTTT
V gene: TRBV5-4; J gene: TRBJ2-1; clone size: NA; D gene: NA; CDR3 protein: CASSSIRGKNEQFF; CDR3 DNA: TGTGCCAGCAGCTCCATCAGGGGAAAAAATGAGCAGTTCTTC
V gene: TRBV6-2/TRBV6-3; J gene: TRBJ2-5; clone size: few; D gene: TRBD2; CDR3 protein: CASSQGLAGVETQYF; CDR3 DNA: TGTGCCAGCAGCCAGGGACTAGCGGGAGTAGAGACCCAGTACTTC
V gene: TRBV4-1; J gene: TRBJ1-2; clone size: NA; D gene: NA; CDR3 protein: CASSHEQGRANYGYTF; CDR3 DNA: TGCGCCAGCAGCCATGAGCAGGGGAGGGCTAACTATGGCTACACCTTC